The 26 T cell receptor beta chains listed next were all sequenced from one sample in a study of T-cell reconstitution after alpha-beta-depleted transplantation in children listed by TCRdb under 2016. The library came from PCR. Sequenced using an Illumina HiSeq 2500. TCR library preparation used molecular barcoding, with unique molecular identifiers applied to normalize quantification of the TCRbeta repertoire. TCRdb reran the public reads through fastp at Q25 and MiXCR, keeping productive beta chains. Rows merge per CDR3 protein into single entries with the most common DNA and genes. The table for this sample lists about 610,000 distinct CDR3 sequences; roughly a tenth of them were counted only once. Clones ranked in the top ten supply 4% of the sample. The sample in question was PBMCs from the stem cell graft donor, obtained from the stem cell graft. The receptor source for this set is a human donor who donated a stem cell graft to a child with acute myeloid leukemia.

This clonotype has only a few counts. The gene calls are TRBV27 and TRBJ2-7; D gene unclear. The CDR3 is 14 residues long. From germline, CDR1 is MNHEY and CDR2 SMNVEV (reference sequence). V was trimmed by 6 bases and J by 7 bases, leaving 19 bases between them. CDR3 sequence: CASSPGRLGREQYF. CDR3 DNA sequence: TGTGCCAGCAGCCCCGGCCGATTGGGAAGGGAGCAGTACTTC.

This clonotype was counted only a few times. The rearrangement joins TRBV7-8 to TRBJ1-1; TRBD1 might be the D (6 bases). CDR3 size: 11 residues. The V end was cut by 7 bases, the J end by 11 bases, with 14 bases between. The germline CDR1 and CDR2 sequences are SGHVS and FQNEAQ. DNA for the CDR3: TGTGCCAGCACTTACAGGGTAGGGGCTTTCTTT. Translation: CASTYRVGAFF.

In its sample, this clonotype was seen a few times. This chain joins TRBV30 and TRBJ1-2; D is uncertain. The CDR3 extends over 13 amino acids. Germline CDR1 is GTSNPN and CDR2 is SVGIG (reference sequence). V lost 3 bases, J lost 2 bases, and 10 bases lay in between. This CDR3 reads CAWSVGMNYGYTF. In DNA form, the CDR3 reads TGTGCCTGGAGCGTGGGAATGAACTATGGCTACACCTTC.

This clonotype was seen more than once but under ten times. The chain employs TRBV28 and TRBJ1-3; D not resolved. The V end was cut by 11 bases, the J end by 3 bases, with 8 bases between. Germline values: CDR1 MDHEN, CDR2 SYDVKM. The CDR3 is 11 amino acids. Written as DNA, the CDR3 is TGTGCCGGGCTTCGTGGAAACACCATATATTTT. Its translation is CAGLRGNTIYF.

This clonotype turned up a few times. The rearrangement links TRBV20-1 to TRBJ1-5; D uncertain. The V end lost 2 bases, the J end lost 0 bases, and 11 bases lay between the germline ends. There are 15 residues in the CDR3. Germline V gene sequence: CDR1 DFQATT, CDR2 SNEGSKA (reference sequence). CDR3 in amino acids: CSARSAVNSNQPQHF. The CDR3 nucleotides read TGCAGTGCTAGATCGGCAGTTAATAGCAATCAGCCCCAGCATTTT.

This clonotype appeared many times. This chain uses TRBV29-1 with TRBJ1-5; maybe TRBD1 (5 bases). In germline, CDR1 is SQVTM, CDR2 ANQGSEA. The V gene lost 4 bases and the J gene lost 4 bases, with 11 bases spanning the gap. The CDR3 contains 13 residues. CDR3 protein: CSVAGTPNQPQHF. CDR3 sequence (DNA): TGCAGCGTTGCCGGGACTCCGAATCAGCCCCAGCATTTT.

There are a few counts of this clonotype. The CDR3 region is CASSLEGGRPQETQYF. The CDR3 DNA follows: TGTGCCAGCAGCTTAGAGGGCGGGAGGCCACAAGAGACCCAGTACTTC. The chain couples TRBV13 to TRBJ2-5; 8 bases are shared with TRBD2. V dropped 1 base and J dropped 2; count of bases not matched to a gene: 6. From germline, CDR1 is PRHDT and CDR2 FYEKMQ (reference sequence). The CDR3 has 16 residues.

This clonotype was seen at least ten times. At one end the junction does not follow the germline gene, possibly because of a read error. This sequence joins TRBV12-3 or TRBV12-4 and TRBJ2-5; TRBD2 matches at 13 bases. The CDR3 covers 14 residues. CDR3 sequence reads: CASSRTSGREAQYF. The CDR3 coding sequence is TGTGCCAGCAGCAGGACTAGCGGGAGAGAGGCCCAGTACTTC.

This clonotype has more than one count but fewer than ten. The chain is built from TRBV6-5 and TRBJ2-7, with TRBD2 matching over 11 bases. J gave up 5 bases and V 2 bases, and 11 bases lay outside the gene matches. In germline, CDR1 is MNHEY, CDR2 SVGAGI. This CDR3 has 17 amino acids. Here the CDR3 reads CASSYRSNSGRAHEQYF. The CDR3 region has the DNA TGTGCCAGCAGTTACCGGAGTAATAGCGGGAGGGCCCACGAGCAGTACTTC.

Many counts were recorded for this clonotype. CDR3 nucleotide sequence: TGTGCCACCAGCAGAGGTAGAATGAACACTGAAGCTTTCTTT. It encodes CATSRGRMNTEAFF. The rearrangement joins TRBV15 to TRBJ1-1; D not certain. The CDR3 runs 14 residues. V was cut by 1 base and J by 0 bases, with 6 bases left in between. Germline lookup yields CDR1 LNHNV and CDR2 YYDKDF (reference sequence). The full variable domain, its missing parts supplied by reference TRBV15 and TRBJ1-1, is DAMVIQNPRYQVTQFGKPVTLSCSQTLNHNVMYWYQQKSSQAPKLLFHYYDKDFNNEADTPDNFQSRRPNTSFCFLDIRSPGLGDTAMYLCATSRGRMNTEAFFGQGTRLTVV.

The chain couples TRBV3-1 to TRBJ2-3, with TRBD2 matching 10 bases. Germline V lookup: CDR1 LGHDT, CDR2 YNNKEL (reference sequence). CDR3 length: 17 residues. V gave up 0 bases and J gave up 5 bases; unmatched junction bases: 8. For the CDR3, the DNA is TGTGCCAGCAGCCAAGATTACGGTCGACTAGCGGGAGATACGCAGTATTTT. Encoded protein: CASSQDYGRLAGDTQYF.

This clonotype has at least ten counts. CDR3 nucleotide sequence: TGTGCCAGCAGCTCCGGGACTAGCGTTTCCGAATCCTACAATGAGCAGTTCTTC. Translating it yields CASSSGTSVSESYNEQFF. The chain employs TRBV11-2 and TRBJ2-1; TRBD2 matches at 10 bases. CDR1 and CDR2 (germline): SGHAT, FQNNGV. After removal of 4 bases from V and 1 base from J, the junction contained 10 bases not matched to a gene. There are 18 residues in the CDR3.

This clonotype was detected a few times. V and J are TRBV7-8 and TRBJ2-7, with D possibly matching TRBD2 (6 bases). The CDR3 is 15 amino acids. V gave up 6 bases and J gave up 0 bases, with 15 bases separating them. Germline V gene lookup returns CDR1 SGHVS and CDR2 FQNEAQ. In DNA form, the CDR3 reads TGTGCCAGCAGGGGTGTTAGCGGTAGCTCCTACGAGCAGTACTTC. This sequence encodes CASRGVSGSSYEQYF.

The chain employs TRBV12-3 or TRBV12-4 and TRBJ1-2; 7 nucleotides align to TRBD1. This CDR3 comprises 15 residues. The J segment lost 6 bases and the V segment lost 6 bases, leaving 13 bases of the junction unmatched. CDR3 sequence reads: CASRANRGRPHGYTF. The CDR3 region has the DNA TGTGCCAGCAGAGCTAACAGGGGAAGGCCCCATGGCTACACCTTC.

This clonotype was found a few times. This chain uses TRBV5-1 with TRBJ2-1; D possibly corresponds to TRBD2 (6 bases). CDR1 SGHRS and CDR2 YFSETQ come from the germline V gene. The CDR3 consists of 15 residues. Trimming removed 0 bases at V and 4 bases at J, with 11 bases between. The CDR3 spells CASSLEEGRYNEQFF. The CDR3 nucleotides read TGCGCCAGCAGCTTGGAGGAGGGCCGTTACAATGAGCAGTTCTTC.

This clonotype was seen many times. This CDR3 is CASSPTLRQNTEAFF. The CDR3 bases are TGTGCCAGCAGCCCCACCCTCCGACAGAACACTGAAGCTTTCTTT. The genes are TRBV5-6 and TRBJ1-1; no clear D gene. Germline CDR1 SGHDT, CDR2 YYEEEE. Trimming stripped 4 bases from V and 1 base from J, with 14 bases between. This CDR3 has 15 amino acids.

There are many counts of this clonotype. The chain employs TRBV29-1 and TRBJ2-3; 8 bases map to TRBD2. This CDR3 has 14 residues. The germline CDR1 and CDR2 sequences are SQVTM and ANQGSEA. V was clipped by 5 bases and J by 5 bases; unmatched bases: 9. DNA for the CDR3: TGCAGCGTTAAGCAAACGGGAGGGGAAGATACGCAGTATTTT. Translating it yields CSVKQTGGEDTQYF.

Many counts were recorded for this clonotype. The J gene is TRBJ1-2, the V gene TRBV20-1, with 11 bases aligning to TRBD1. CDR1 is DFQATT, CDR2 SNEGSKA, per germline (reference sequence). This CDR3 has 13 residues. Trimming at V came to 5 bases and at J to 6 bases, leaving 5 bases not matched to a gene. In nucleotides, the CDR3 is TGCAGTGCTCCGGGACAGGGGGAGGATGGCTACACCTTC. It codes for CSAPGQGEDGYTF.

This clonotype appeared many times. This rearrangement joins TRBV29-1 to TRBJ2-7, with 7 bases aligning to TRBD1. The germline gives CDR1 SQVTM, CDR2 ANQGSEA. The CDR3 length is 14 residues. The V and J ends lost 2 bases and 7 bases, in that order; junction bases with no gene match: 11. The CDR3 DNA reads as TGCAGCGTTGAACTCCGGGACAGACTGTTGGAGCAGTACTTC. Protein sequence: CSVELRDRLLEQYF.

The J gene is TRBJ2-7, the V gene TRBV28; TRBD1 might be the D (5 bases). The CDR3 spans 13 residues. Trimming pared 6 bases from V and 0 bases from J, leaving 9 bases between. Looked up from germline, CDR1 is MDHEN and CDR2 is SYDVKM. CDR3 in amino acids: CASRIDSSYEQYF. CDR3 DNA sequence: TGTGCCAGCAGGATCGACAGCTCCTACGAGCAGTACTTC.

This rearrangement joins TRBV6-2 or TRBV6-3 to TRBJ2-3, with TRBD2 identical over 8 bases. Looked up from germline, CDR1 is MNHEY and CDR2 is SVGEGT. The CDR3 contains 16 residues. J was trimmed by 0 bases and V by 2 bases; bases with no gene match: 4. The CDR3 nucleotides are TGTGCCAGCAGTTACGGACTAGCTCATAGCACAGATACGCAGTATTTT. It translates to CASSYGLAHSTDTQYF.

The chain couples TRBV18 to TRBJ2-6; D ambiguous. Trimming took 3 bases from V and 4 from J, leaving 10 bases between them. This CDR3 region has 15 residues. Per the germline V gene, CDR1 is KGHSH and CDR2 is LQKENI. The CDR3 coding sequence is TGTGCCAGCTCACCCGAGATTGGAGGGGCCAACGTCCTGACTTTC. The encoded protein is CASSPEIGGANVLTF. The full variable domain, rest sourced from reference TRBV18 and TRBJ2-6, is NAGVMQNPRHLVRRRGQEARLRCSPMKGHSHVYWYRQLPEEGLKFMVYLQKENIIDESGMPKERFSAEFPKEGPSILRIQQVVRGDSAAYFCASSPEIGGANVLTFGAGSRLTVL.

This clonotype turned up a few times. The rearrangement joins TRBV20-1 to TRBJ2-2; D uncertain. CDR1 DFQATT and CDR2 SNEGSKA come from the germline V gene (reference sequence). The CDR3 covers 13 residues. V was clipped by 2 bases and J by 3 bases, with 7 bases between them. The CDR3 DNA reads TGCAGTGCTAGAAAAAAGTACACCGGGGAGCTGTTTTTT. As protein: CSARKKYTGELFF.

This clonotype was detected many times. The CDR3: CASSSQGPGANVLTF. The CDR3 DNA sequence: TGTGCCAGCAGTTCACAGGGGCCTGGGGCCAACGTCCTGACTTTC. The chain combines TRBV7-3 with TRBJ2-6, with 7 bases lining up with TRBD1. V dropped 6 bases and J dropped 2; count of bases not matched to a gene: 4. CDR3 length: 15 residues. The germline gives CDR1 SGHTA, CDR2 FQGTGA.

A few counts support this clonotype. The rearrangement uses TRBV3-1 and TRBJ1-6, with no clear D. V lost 4 bases and J 9 bases, leaving 13 bases between the germline ends. CDR1 LGHDT and CDR2 YNNKEL come from the germline V gene (reference sequence). This CDR3 spans 14 amino acids. CDR3 loop: CASSPASWGSPLHF. DNA of the CDR3: TGTGCCAGCAGCCCCGCTAGTTGGGGTTCACCCCTCCACTTT.

This clonotype was counted at least ten times. As DNA, the CDR3 is TGTGCCAGCAGTTTAACGGGTTTGCATGAGCAGTTCTTC. As protein: CASSLTGLHEQFF. The chain uses TRBV12-3 or TRBV12-4 and TRBJ2-1; D is undetermined. The length of the CDR3 is 13 residues. Trimming took 2 bases from V and 8 from J, leaving 10 bases between them.